One sample yielded the 4 T cell receptor beta chains listed below, sequenced in a study of T cells after yellow fever vaccination. A single record per CDR3 protein comes from TCRdb applying MiXCR to the 5' RACE reads. The top ten clones hold roughly 33% of a sample with approximately 160,000 distinct CDR3 sequences, roughly 9% of them seen once. Specimen: CD8+ T cells sorted from PBMCs, collected 45 days after the yellow fever booster vaccination. Receptor source: a man aged 18 to 30 who received the YFV17D yellow fever vaccine.

This clonotype was counted a few times. The chain uses TRBV5-1 and TRBJ1-4; D perhaps matches TRBD1 (5 bases). CDR1 and CDR2 (germline): SGHRS, YFSETQ. Trimming shortened V by 3 bases and J by 8 bases, and 14 bases separated the two germline ends. The CDR3 contains 14 residues. The CDR3 region has the DNA TGCGCCAGCAGCTCTGTGGGGGTTGGAGAAAAACTGTTTTTT. It encodes CASSSVGVGEKLFF.

The V and J genes are TRBV6-2 or TRBV6-3 and TRBJ2-1, with D perhaps matching TRBD2 (6 bases). Trimming pared 4 bases from V and 2 bases from J, leaving 9 bases between. Germline V gives CDR1 MNHEY, CDR2 SVGEGT. The CDR3 has 14 amino acids. Here the CDR3 DNA reads TGTGCCAGCAGTTCTTGGGGGGCCTACAATGAGCAGTTCTTC. It yields the protein CASSSWGAYNEQFF.

Here the CDR3 DNA reads TGTGCCAGCAGCTTGGAAATAACAGGAACAGATACGCAGTATTTT. The encoded protein is CASSLEITGTDTQYF. The chain combines TRBV5-4 with TRBJ2-3; the D gene is possibly TRBD1 (5 bases). Germline lookup yields CDR1 SGHNT and CDR2 YYREEE (reference sequence). This CDR3 spans 15 amino acids. V lost 0 bases to trimming and J lost 3 bases, with 11 bases between them. Full variable domain (missing parts from reference TRBV5-4 and TRBJ2-3): ETGVTQSPTHLIKTRGQQVTLRCSSQSGHNTVSWYQQALGQGPQFIFQYYREEENGRGNFPPRFSGLQFPNYSSELNVNALELDDSALYLCASSLEITGTDTQYFGPGTRLTVL.

CDR3 in amino acids: CASSFGQIYNEQFF. CDR3 nucleotide sequence: TGTGCCAGCAGTTTCGGACAGATATACAATGAGCAGTTCTTC. The V call is TRBV12-3 or TRBV12-4, the J call TRBJ2-1; possible D gene TRBD1, 6 bases. The CDR3 has 14 amino acids. Trimming removed 3 bases from V and 4 bases from J, with 10 bases in between.